The next 15 T cell receptor beta chains were all read from a single sample in a study of blood T cell repertoires in COVID-19 (dated by TCRdb to 2020 to 2021). The library relied on the immunoSEQ multiplex PCR assay. As stored in TCRdb, this immuneACCESS dataset retains in-frame rearrangements with V and J assigned. A fraction of the clones does not appear; measured against another copy, unresolved V genes explain less than half of the discrepancy, and the remainder lacks a known reason. The sample table contains over 35,000 clones; only one count was recorded for around 85% of them. The top ten clonotypes cover roughly 40% of the sample. Sequenced: peripheral blood. These receptors were obtained from a man aged 40-49 years with active or convalescent COVID-19.

The table lists this clone with a count of one. The chain employs TRBV15 and TRBJ1-2; D is possibly TRBD1 (6 bases). This CDR3 is 15 amino acids long. Germline loops: CDR1 LNHNV, CDR2 YYDKDF (reference sequence). V lost 8 bases to trimming and J lost 5 bases, with 21 bases between them. CDR3 nucleotides: TGTGCCACCTCCAGGGGTACCGGGTCCAAATATGGCTACACCTTC. Protein sequence: CATSRGTGSKYGYTF.

The chain links TRBV3-1 (or the pseudogene TRBV3-2) to TRBJ1-2; 8 bases align to TRBD1. The CDR3 extends over 14 amino acids. V gave up 5 bases and J gave up 3 bases; unmatched junction bases: 5. Germline loops: CDR1 LGHDT, CDR2 YNNKEL (reference sequence). The CDR3 bases are TGTGCCAGCAGCACGGACAGGGCGCACTATGGCTACACCTTC. It yields the protein CASSTDRAHYGYTF.

The genes are TRBV20-1 and TRBJ1-1; D remains unclear. The CDR3 sequence is 11 residues long. CDR1 is DFQATT, CDR2 SNEGSKA, per germline (reference sequence). The V end lost 5 bases, the J end lost 6 bases, and 10 bases lay between the germline ends. CDR3 DNA: TGCAGTGCTCACACCGGGGCTGAAGCTTTCTTT. Translating it yields CSAHTGAEAFF.

The V gene is TRBV4-1, the J gene TRBJ2-7, with D possibly TRBD2 on 7 matching bases. This CDR3 contains 15 residues. Germline CDR1 reads MGHRA; CDR2 reads YSYEKL. Trimming pared 1 base from V and 2 bases from J, leaving 12 bases between. The CDR3: CASSQGGGLTYEQYF. The CDR3 DNA reads as TGCGCCAGCAGCCAAGGGGGGGGGCTCACCTACGAGCAGTACTTC.

The chain is built from TRBV11-2 and TRBJ1-6; D ambiguous. The germline CDR1 and CDR2 sequences are SGHAT and FQNNGV. Trimming left V 6 bases short and J 7 bases short, with 19 bases between. The CDR3 contains 16 residues. CDR3 sequence (DNA): TGTGCCAGCAGTCGTCCCCTAGGCCAAAGGAATTCACCCCTCCACTTT. Translating it yields CASSRPLGQRNSPLHF.

This clone has only one observation. This chain joins TRBV5-1 and TRBJ2-7; D possibly corresponds to TRBD1 (6 bases). The CDR3 contains 14 residues. V shed 0 bases and J shed 5 bases, with 12 bases lying between them. The germline gives CDR1 SGHRS, CDR2 YFSETQ. For the CDR3, the DNA is TGCGCCAGCAGCTTGGACAGGGCGGACCACGAGCAGTACTTC. It is translated as CASSLDRADHEQYF.

This clone was observed once. The V call is TRBV5-1, the J call TRBJ2-2; possibly TRBD2 for D (6 bases). The CDR3 runs to 15 residues. Trimming cost V 2 bases and J 3 bases, with 11 bases left between them. Germline V lookup: CDR1 SGHRS, CDR2 YFSETQ. This CDR3 reads CASSLEGGDTGELFF. In nucleotides, the CDR3 is TGCGCCAGCAGCTTAGAGGGAGGTGACACCGGGGAGCTGTTTTTT. The complete variable domain, with remaining parts taken from reference TRBV5-1 and TRBJ2-2, reads KAGVTQTPRYLIKTRGQQVTLSCSPISGHRSVSWYQQTPGQGLQFLFEYFSETQRNKGNFPGRFSGRQFSNSRSEMNVSTLELGDSALYLCASSLEGGDTGELFFGEGSRLTVL.

The J gene is TRBJ1-2, the V gene TRBV30; D is perhaps TRBD1 (5 bases). Germline CDR1 reads GTSNPN; CDR2 reads SVGIG (reference sequence). Trimming cost V 0 bases and J 6 bases, with 8 bases left between them. There are 12 residues in the CDR3. Here the CDR3 reads CAWSVFRDGYTF. In DNA form, the CDR3 reads TGTGCCTGGAGTGTGTTCAGGGATGGCTACACCTTC. The whole variable domain, remainder taken from reference TRBV30 and TRBJ1-2, is SQTIHQWPATLVQPVGSPLSLECTVEGTSNPNLYWYRQAAGRGLQLLFYSVGIGQISSEVPQNLSASRPQDRQFILSSKKLLLSDSGFYLCAWSVFRDGYTFGSGTRLTVV.

The gene calls are TRBV19 and TRBJ1-5; no clear D gene. The CDR3 is 13 residues long. Between the trimmed V and J ends, which lost 4 bases and 3 bases, there was a span of 7 bases. Germline-derived CDR1 and CDR2 are LNHDA and SQIVND (reference sequence). The CDR3 spells CASSTGINQPQHF. The CDR3 nucleotides are TGTGCCAGTAGTACGGGGATCAATCAGCCCCAGCATTTT.

This chain joins TRBV4-2 and TRBJ1-6; 8 bases map to TRBD1. The germline V gene encodes CDR1 LGHNA and CDR2 YNFKEQ. The V gene end was trimmed by 1 base and the J gene end by 10 bases; junction bases not matched to a gene: 6. The CDR3 totals 15 residues. The CDR3 DNA reads as TGTGCCAGCAGCCAAGCAGGGGGCGCGGGATCACCCCTCCACTTT. It is translated as CASSQAGGAGSPLHF.

This chain uses TRBV2 with TRBJ1-6; TRBD1 matches 8 bases. V shed 4 bases and J 5 bases; nucleotides not matched to a gene: 4. Germline CDR1 reads SNHLY; CDR2 reads FYNNEI. The CDR3 totals 15 residues. The CDR3 DNA reads as TGTGCCAGCAGTGTATTGACAGGGGATAATTCACCCCTCCACTTT. Its protein is CASSVLTGDNSPLHF.

The V call is TRBV18, the J call TRBJ1-5; D is undetermined. V was shortened by 3 bases and J by 0 bases, with 3 bases between the two germline ends. Looked up from germline, CDR1 is KGHSH and CDR2 is LQKENI. The CDR3 contains 13 residues. CDR3 coding DNA: TGTGCCAGCTCACCCCTTAGCAATCAGCCCCAGCATTTT. Translation: CASSPLSNQPQHF.

The rearrangement links TRBV12-3 or TRBV12-4 to TRBJ2-3; D call uncertain. Trimming shortened V by 3 bases and J by 3 bases, and 7 bases separated the two germline ends. This CDR3 is 13 amino acids long. The CDR3 sequence: CASSLGLTDTQYF. CDR3 sequence (DNA): TGTGCCAGCAGTTTGGGCCTTACAGATACGCAGTATTTT.

The gene calls are TRBV9 and TRBJ1-6, with D hard to call. Germline V CDR1 and CDR2: SGDLS, YYNGEE. CDR3 length equals 14 residues. V was shortened by 1 base and J by 3 bases, with 5 bases between the two germline ends. The CDR3 sequence: CASSVRSYNSPLHF. CDR3 sequence (DNA): TGTGCCAGCAGCGTACGGAGCTATAATTCACCCCTCCACTTT.

As DNA, the CDR3 is TGTGCCAGCAGCGTAGGCCTGACTAGCGGGAGAAATGAGCAGTTCTTC. Its translation: CASSVGLTSGRNEQFF. This sequence joins TRBV9 and TRBJ2-1; TRBD2 aligns across 12 bases. Germline V CDR1 and CDR2: SGDLS, YYNGEE. The CDR3 has 16 amino acids. V was pared by 0 bases and J by 7 bases, with 5 bases of the junction left unmatched.